This T cell receptor beta chain was sequenced for a study of blood T cell repertoires in COVID-19. Across the study: From T cells, B-cell-depleted T cells, or PBMCs came the material, which was cDNA or gDNA.

Per the authors' pipeline: Estimates of nucleated cell counts were drawn from the amplification of reference gene primers. TCRdb's table, derived via immunoSEQ multiplex PCR, lists solely in-frame clones and lacks some. V and J calls and clone size are those listed in that table; D and trimming were worked out from the DNA. Of roughly 59,000 clones detected, approximately 83% appear once; the ten largest clones hold 3.5%. Deletions cut 5 bases from V and 5 bases from J, with 15 bases between. Germline assignment: CDR1 SGHNT and CDR2 YENEEA. This CDR3 has 14 residues. The chain has TRBV11-3 and TRBJ1-1, with D possibly TRBD1 on 5 matching bases. The specimen was peripheral blood. This receptor was obtained from a woman older than 75 with acute or convalescent COVID-19. CDR3: CASSPGHPGTEAFF. The CDR3 nucleotides are TGTGCCAGCAGCCCCGGACATCCAGGGACTGAAGCTTTCTTT.